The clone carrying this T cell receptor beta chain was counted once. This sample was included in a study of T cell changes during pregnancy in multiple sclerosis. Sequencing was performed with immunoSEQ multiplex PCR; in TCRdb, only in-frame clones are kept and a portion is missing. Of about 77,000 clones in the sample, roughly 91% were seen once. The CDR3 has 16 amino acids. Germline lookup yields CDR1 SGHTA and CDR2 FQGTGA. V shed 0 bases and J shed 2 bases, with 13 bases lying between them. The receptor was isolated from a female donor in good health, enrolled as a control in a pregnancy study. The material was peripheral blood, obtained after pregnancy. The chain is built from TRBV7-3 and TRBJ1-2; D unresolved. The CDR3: CASSLTGSVKNYGYTF. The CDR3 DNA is TGTGCCAGCAGCTTAACTGGCTCCGTAAAAAACTATGGCTACACCTTC.